This TCR beta chain was identified in a study of technical replicates of blood from a handful of donors. The CDR3 contains 14 residues. From germline, CDR1 is MGHDK and CDR2 SYGVNS. V lost 5 bases to trimming and J lost 1 base, with 9 bases between them. The repertoire was sequenced with immunoSEQ multiplex PCR; TCRdb's copy has only in-frame clones and lacks some. This sample has tens of thousands of clones, with 97% found just once. The sequencing sample was made of T cells isolated from PBMCs. V and J are TRBV25-1 and TRBJ1-3, with D maybe TRBD1 (6 bases). This clonotype originated in a human donor in good health. CDR3 region: CASSQGMSGNTIYF. The CDR3 bases are TGTGCCAGCAGTCAGGGGATGTCTGGAAACACCATATATTTT.